The 17 T cell receptor beta chains given below trace back to one sample, sequenced in a study of T-cell reconstitution after alpha-beta-depleted transplantation in children. As it was prepared, the TCRbeta library received unique molecular identifiers. Each CDR3 protein gets one entry after TCRdb re-called the PCR reads with MiXCR. The sample yields about 830,000 distinct CDR3 sequences, 16% seen once. Source: PBMCs, mostly from graft donor cells, taken 360 days after TCRalphabeta/CD19-depleted stem cell transplant. The receptors derive from a male patient younger than 18 who had a stem cell transplant for acute lymphoblastic leukemia, so the T cells may come from the graft donor.

The rearrangement joins TRBV6-1 to TRBJ2-2, with 7 bases fitting TRBD1. After removal of 6 bases from V and 4 bases from J, the junction contained 11 bases not matched to a gene. The germline V gene has CDR1 MNHNS and CDR2 SASEGT. The CDR3 runs 16 residues. The DNA of the CDR3 is TGTGCCAGCAGGCCGAACAGGGGATTGGGCACCGGGGAGCTGTTTTTT. Its protein product is CASRPNRGLGTGELFF.

The chain carries TRBV10-1 and TRBJ2-1, with 11 bases aligning to TRBD2. V dropped 5 bases and J dropped 6; count of bases not matched to a gene: 9. This CDR3 is built from 16 residues. From germline, CDR1 is WNHNN and CDR2 SYGVQD (reference sequence). CDR3 sequence (DNA): TGCGCCAGCAGTAACCTGTTAGCGGGAGGGCCCAATGAGCAGTTCTTC. This translates into CASSNLLAGGPNEQFF.

V gene TRBV29-1 combines with J gene TRBJ2-5; TRBD2 agrees at 9 bases. V lost 4 bases, J lost 5 bases, and 20 bases stayed unmatched. Germline-derived CDR1 and CDR2 are SQVTM and ANQGSEA. The CDR3 runs to 18 residues. The DNA for the CDR3 is TGCAGCGTTGGACGTCTCCAGGTGGCTAGCGGGGCCCGGGAGACCCAGTACTTC. The encoded protein is CSVGRLQVASGARETQYF.

Turning to this clonotype: A read error may account for a junction end that differs from germline. V and J are TRBV3-1 and TRBJ2-1; TRBD1 or TRBD2 may be the D gene (5 bases each). Germline loops: CDR1 LGHDT, CDR2 YNNKEL (reference sequence). This CDR3 comprises 13 residues. The CDR3 protein is CASSPGPGPFLLF. CDR3 in DNA: TGTGCCAGCAGCCCGGGACCGGGCCCCTTTCTACTCTTC.

This clonotype was seen many times. The chain uses TRBV5-1 and TRBJ1-1, with 7 bases that match TRBD1. The CDR3 runs 14 residues. V shed 2 bases and J 1 base; nucleotides not matched to a gene: 2. The V gene's germline CDR1 is SGHRS and CDR2 YFSETQ. CDR3 sequence reads: CASSFYRGNTEAFF. CDR3 in DNA: TGCGCCAGCAGCTTCTACAGGGGGAACACTGAAGCTTTCTTT.

The chain recombines TRBV5-1 with TRBJ2-7; 9 bases are a match to TRBD2. Germline V CDR1 and CDR2: SGHRS, YFSETQ. The length of the CDR3 is 15 residues. With 0 bases clipped from V and 9 bases from J, the junction kept 10 bases outside the gene matches. This CDR3 reads CASSLEGGRARGQYF. The CDR3 DNA reads TGCGCCAGCAGCTTGGAAGGCGGGAGGGCCCGGGGGCAGTACTTC.

The chain recombines TRBV9 with TRBJ1-2, with unresolved D. Between the trimmed V and J ends, which lost 4 bases and 0 bases, there was a span of 13 bases. Germline CDR1 reads SGDLS; CDR2 reads YYNGEE. The CDR3 spans 15 residues. For the CDR3, the DNA is TGTGCCAGCAGCAACCCAGGCGGGGCTAACTATGGCTACACCTTC. It is translated as CASSNPGGANYGYTF.

This clonotype has ten or more counts. This chain links TRBV5-1 with TRBJ2-5, with D possibly being TRBD1 or TRBD2 (5 bases each). The germline CDR1 and CDR2 sequences are SGHRS and YFSETQ. Trimming removed 4 bases at V and 3 bases at J, with 16 bases between. CDR3 length: 15 amino acids. As DNA, the CDR3 is TGCGCCAGCAGCCCGGGACCGCTCTCGAAAGAGACCCAGTACTTC. Protein product: CASSPGPLSKETQYF.

This clonotype was seen more than once but under ten times. The chain links TRBV5-1 to TRBJ2-7; weak D call: TRBD1 (5 bases). Germline loops: CDR1 SGHRS, CDR2 YFSETQ. The CDR3 is made up of 18 amino acids. Between the trimmed V and J ends, which lost 1 base and 0 bases, there was a span of 20 bases. The CDR3 reads CASSLSDSRPTTSYEQYF. DNA of the CDR3: TGCGCCAGCAGCTTGAGTGACAGTCGGCCTACTACCTCCTACGAGCAGTACTTC. The whole variable domain, filled in from reference TRBV5-1 and TRBJ2-7, reads KAGVTQTPRYLIKTRGQQVTLSCSPISGHRSVSWYQQTPGQGLQFLFEYFSETQRNKGNFPGRFSGRQFSNSRSEMNVSTLELGDSALYLCASSLSDSRPTTSYEQYFGPGTRLTVT.

This clonotype was picked up many times. The J gene is TRBJ2-1, the V gene TRBV7-2; TRBD1 might be the D (6 bases). V lost 6 bases to trimming and J lost 6 bases, with 18 bases between them. Germline CDR1 reads SGHTA; CDR2 reads FQGNSA. This CDR3 comprises 15 residues. In DNA, the CDR3 is TGTGCCAGCAGTGTCAGATACGGACAGATCAATGAGCAGTTCTTC. Translating gives CASSVRYGQINEQFF.

The chain employs TRBV12-3 or TRBV12-4 and TRBJ2-7; D is perhaps TRBD1 (6 bases). The CDR3 has 14 amino acids. V was clipped by 3 bases and J by 4 bases, with 13 bases between them. CDR3 region: CASSFWTAAYEQYF. The CDR3 DNA is TGTGCCAGCAGTTTTTGGACAGCAGCATACGAGCAGTACTTC.

This clonotype has a handful of counts. The chain uses TRBV6-5 and TRBJ2-5; no definite D call. The CDR3 covers 14 residues. The germline V gene encodes CDR1 MNHEY and CDR2 SVGAGI. Deletions cut 0 bases from V and 0 bases from J, with 5 bases between. The CDR3 reads CASSYSGNQETQYF. CDR3 DNA: TGTGCCAGCAGTTACTCTGGCAACCAAGAGACCCAGTACTTC.

The CDR3 DNA reads TGTGCCAGCAGTTTTCGAACAGGGACAGATACGCAGTATTTT. This gives the protein CASSFRTGTDTQYF. This chain uses TRBV12-3 or TRBV12-4 with TRBJ2-3; the D gene is possibly TRBD1 (6 bases). With 3 bases removed from V and 3 bases from J, the gap between germline ends came to 10 bases. The CDR3 runs 14 residues.

V gene TRBV5-1 combines with J gene TRBJ1-6, with 7 bases that match TRBD1. V shed 4 bases, J shed 6 bases, and the junction held 4 bases outside the gene matches. Germline values: CDR1 SGHRS, CDR2 YFSETQ. The CDR3 has 14 amino acids. The CDR3 DNA reads TGCGCCAGCAGCGGTCGACAGGGTAATTCACCCCTCCACTTT. This gives the protein CASSGRQGNSPLHF. Full variable domain (rest looked up from reference TRBV5-1 and TRBJ1-6): KAGVTQTPRYLIKTRGQQVTLSCSPISGHRSVSWYQQTPGQGLQFLFEYFSETQRNKGNFPGRFSGRQFSNSRSEMNVSTLELGDSALYLCASSGRQGNSPLHFGNGTRLTVT.

The sample holds many counts of this clonotype. V usage is TRBV5-1 and J usage is TRBJ2-1, with D perhaps matching TRBD1 or TRBD2 (5 bases each). V lost 4 bases and J 11 bases, leaving 13 bases between the germline ends. The CDR3 totals 12 residues. Germline values: CDR1 SGHRS, CDR2 YFSETQ. Here the CDR3 reads CASSGDLNKQFF. As DNA, the CDR3 is TGCGCCAGCAGCGGGGACCTTAATAAGCAGTTCTTC.

V and J are TRBV12-3 or TRBV12-4 and TRBJ2-4; 7 nucleotides agree with TRBD2. The CDR3 totals 16 residues. The V segment lost 1 base and the J segment 0 bases; nucleotides outside the gene matches: 3. CDR3 nucleotide sequence: TGTGCCAGCAGTTTAGGACTAGCAGTAGCCAAAAACATTCAGTACTTC. This gives the protein CASSLGLAVAKNIQYF.

Comment on this clonotype: Germline and junction disagree at one end, which may indicate a read error. The J gene is TRBJ2-5, the V gene TRBV7-9; D remains unclear. There are 8 residues in the CDR3. CDR1 and CDR2 (germline): SEHNR, FQNEAQ (reference sequence). Written as DNA, the CDR3 is TGTGCCAGCAGCTTACCGTCCTTC. This gives the protein CASSLPSF.